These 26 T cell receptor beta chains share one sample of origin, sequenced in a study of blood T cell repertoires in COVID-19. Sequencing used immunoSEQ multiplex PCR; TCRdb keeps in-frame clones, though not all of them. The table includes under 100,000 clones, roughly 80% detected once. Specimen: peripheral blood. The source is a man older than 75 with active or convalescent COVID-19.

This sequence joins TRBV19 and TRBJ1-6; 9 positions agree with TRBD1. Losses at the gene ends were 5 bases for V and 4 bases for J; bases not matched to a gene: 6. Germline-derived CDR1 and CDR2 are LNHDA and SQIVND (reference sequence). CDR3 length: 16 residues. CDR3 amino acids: CASSPTGTGYNSPLHF. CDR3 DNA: TGTGCCAGTAGTCCAACCGGGACAGGGTATAATTCACCCCTCCACTTT.

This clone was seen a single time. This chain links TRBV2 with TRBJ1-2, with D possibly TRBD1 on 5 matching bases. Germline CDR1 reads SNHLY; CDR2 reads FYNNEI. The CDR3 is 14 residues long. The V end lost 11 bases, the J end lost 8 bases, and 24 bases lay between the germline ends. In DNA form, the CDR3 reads TGTGCCCGCACGACCTTCAGGGTAATGCGGGGCTACACCTTC. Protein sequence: CARTTFRVMRGYTF.

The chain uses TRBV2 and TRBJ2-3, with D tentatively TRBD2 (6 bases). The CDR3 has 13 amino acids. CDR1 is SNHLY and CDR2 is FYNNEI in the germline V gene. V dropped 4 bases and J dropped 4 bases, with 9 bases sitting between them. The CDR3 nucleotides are TGTGCCAGCAGTGTGGGGGGACCAGATACGCAGTATTTT. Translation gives CASSVGGPDTQYF.

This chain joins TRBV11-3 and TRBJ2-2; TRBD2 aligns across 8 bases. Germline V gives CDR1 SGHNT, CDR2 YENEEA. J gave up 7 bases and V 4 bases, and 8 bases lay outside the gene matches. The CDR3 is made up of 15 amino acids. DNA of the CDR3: TGTGCCAGCAGCTCCGGGGGGGCCTCTGGCGGGGAGCTGTTTTTT. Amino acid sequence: CASSSGGASGGELFF.

DNA for the CDR3: TGTGCCAGCCGGGGACAGTCTAACTCTGGAAACACCATATATTTT. The encoded protein is CASRGQSNSGNTIYF. This chain links TRBV28 with TRBJ1-3; 7 bases line up with TRBD1. The CDR3 is 15 amino acids. V was clipped by 8 bases and J by 0 bases; unmatched bases: 7. The germline CDR1 and CDR2 sequences are MDHEN and SYDVKM. Using reference TRBV28 and TRBJ1-3 for the parts outside the CDR3, the full variable domain is DVKVTQSSRYLVKRTGEKVFLECVQDMDHENMFWYRQDPGLGLRLIYFSYDVKMKEKGDIPEGYSVSREKKERFSLILESASTNQTSMYLCASRGQSNSGNTIYFGEGSWLTVV.

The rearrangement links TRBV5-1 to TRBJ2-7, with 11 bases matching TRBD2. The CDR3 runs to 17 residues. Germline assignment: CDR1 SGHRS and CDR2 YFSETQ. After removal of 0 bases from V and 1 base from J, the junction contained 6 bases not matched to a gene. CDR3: CASSLVASGGSSYEQYF. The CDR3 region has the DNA TGCGCCAGCAGCTTGGTAGCTAGCGGGGGGTCTTCCTACGAGCAGTACTTC.

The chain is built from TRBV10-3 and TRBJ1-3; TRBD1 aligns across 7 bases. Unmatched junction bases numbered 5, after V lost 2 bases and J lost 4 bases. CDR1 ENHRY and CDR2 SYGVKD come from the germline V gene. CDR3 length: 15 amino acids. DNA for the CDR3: TGTGCCATCAGTGAGATAGGGGGCGCGGGAAACACCATATATTTT. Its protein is CAISEIGGAGNTIYF.

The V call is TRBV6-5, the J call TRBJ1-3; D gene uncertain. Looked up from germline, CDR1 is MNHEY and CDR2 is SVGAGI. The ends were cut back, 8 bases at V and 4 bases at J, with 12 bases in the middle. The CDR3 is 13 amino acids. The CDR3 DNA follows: TGTGCCAGCGAAGTCGCCCGGGGAAACACCATATATTTT. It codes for CASEVARGNTIYF.

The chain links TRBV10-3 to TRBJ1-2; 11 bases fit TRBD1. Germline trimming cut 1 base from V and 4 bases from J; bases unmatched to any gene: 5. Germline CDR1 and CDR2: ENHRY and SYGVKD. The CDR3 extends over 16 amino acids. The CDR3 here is CAISEFGQGAGYGYTF. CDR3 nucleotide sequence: TGTGCCATCAGTGAGTTCGGACAGGGGGCTGGCTATGGCTACACCTTC.

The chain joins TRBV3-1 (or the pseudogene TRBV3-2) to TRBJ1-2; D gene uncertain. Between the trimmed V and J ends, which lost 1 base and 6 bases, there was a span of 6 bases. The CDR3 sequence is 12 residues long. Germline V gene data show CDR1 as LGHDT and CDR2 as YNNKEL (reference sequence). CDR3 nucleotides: TGTGCCAGCAGCCAAGCGGGGAATGGCTACACCTTC. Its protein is CASSQAGNGYTF.

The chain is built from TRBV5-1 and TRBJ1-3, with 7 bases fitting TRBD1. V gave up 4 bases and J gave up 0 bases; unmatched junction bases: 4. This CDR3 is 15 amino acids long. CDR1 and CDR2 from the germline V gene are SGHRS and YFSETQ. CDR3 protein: CASSTRQGSGNTIYF. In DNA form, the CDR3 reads TGCGCCAGCAGCACCAGACAGGGCTCTGGAAACACCATATATTTT.

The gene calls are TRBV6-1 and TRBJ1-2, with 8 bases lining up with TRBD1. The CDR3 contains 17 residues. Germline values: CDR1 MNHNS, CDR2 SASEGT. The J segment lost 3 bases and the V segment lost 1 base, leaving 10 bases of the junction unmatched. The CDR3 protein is CASSEVSQGARYYGYTF. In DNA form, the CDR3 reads TGTGCCAGCAGTGAAGTCTCGCAGGGGGCTCGGTACTATGGCTACACCTTC.

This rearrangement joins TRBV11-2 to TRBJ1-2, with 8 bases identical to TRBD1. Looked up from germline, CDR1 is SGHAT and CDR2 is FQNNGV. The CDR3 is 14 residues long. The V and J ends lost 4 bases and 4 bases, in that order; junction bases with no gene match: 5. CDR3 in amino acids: CASSSGQGGYGYTF. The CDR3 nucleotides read TGTGCCAGCAGCTCAGGACAGGGAGGCTATGGCTACACCTTC.

The CDR3 region has the DNA TGTGCCAGTAGTATAGGGCGACAGGCGGGTGAGCAGTTCTTC. This gives the protein CASSIGRQAGEQFF. The chain carries TRBV19 and TRBJ2-1, with D possibly TRBD1 on 6 matching bases. Trimming took off 1 base at V and 9 bases at J, with 13 bases between the two ends. The CDR3 has 14 amino acids. CDR1 is LNHDA, CDR2 SQIVND, per germline (reference sequence).

CDR3 DNA sequence: TGTGCCATCAGTGACCCTCATGGGCAGGGGGACACCGGGGAGCTGTTTTTT. Protein: CAISDPHGQGDTGELFF. V gene TRBV10-3 combines with J gene TRBJ2-2; 7 positions match TRBD1. V trimming: 3 bases; J trimming: 3 bases; junction bases outside the gene matches: 10. The CDR3 runs 17 residues. Germline CDR1 and CDR2: ENHRY and SYGVKD.

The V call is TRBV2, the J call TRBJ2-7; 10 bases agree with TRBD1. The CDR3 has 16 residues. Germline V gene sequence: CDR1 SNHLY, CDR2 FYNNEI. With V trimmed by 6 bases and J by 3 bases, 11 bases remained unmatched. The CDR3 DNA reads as TGTGCCAGCAGCTTGGACAGGGGGTACTTCGGCTACGAGCAGTACTTC. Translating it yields CASSLDRGYFGYEQYF.

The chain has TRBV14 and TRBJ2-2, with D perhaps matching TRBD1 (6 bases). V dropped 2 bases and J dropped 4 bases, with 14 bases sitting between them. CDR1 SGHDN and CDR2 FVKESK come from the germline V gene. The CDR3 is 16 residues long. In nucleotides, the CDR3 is TGTGCCAGCAGCCAAAATTCGTGGACAGCCACCGGGGAGCTGTTTTTT. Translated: CASSQNSWTATGELFF.

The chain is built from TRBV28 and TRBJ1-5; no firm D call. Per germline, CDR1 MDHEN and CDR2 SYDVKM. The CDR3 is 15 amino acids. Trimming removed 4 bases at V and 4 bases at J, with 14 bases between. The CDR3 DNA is TGTGCCAGCAGTTCGCGGAAGCTACCGAATCAGCCCCAGCATTTT. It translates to CASSSRKLPNQPQHF.

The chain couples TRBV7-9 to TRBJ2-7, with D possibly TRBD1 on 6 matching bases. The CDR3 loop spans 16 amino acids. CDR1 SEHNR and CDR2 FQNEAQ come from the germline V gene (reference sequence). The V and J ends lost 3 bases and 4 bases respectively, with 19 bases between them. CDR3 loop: CASSLVFGTRSYEQYF. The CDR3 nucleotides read TGTGCCAGCAGCTTGGTATTTGGGACAAGGTCGTACGAGCAGTACTTC.

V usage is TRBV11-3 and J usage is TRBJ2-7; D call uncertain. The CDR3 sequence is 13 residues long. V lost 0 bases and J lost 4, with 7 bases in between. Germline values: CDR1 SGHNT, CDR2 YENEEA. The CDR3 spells CASSLDRGYEQYF. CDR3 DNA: TGTGCCAGCAGCTTAGATCGAGGTTACGAGCAGTACTTC.

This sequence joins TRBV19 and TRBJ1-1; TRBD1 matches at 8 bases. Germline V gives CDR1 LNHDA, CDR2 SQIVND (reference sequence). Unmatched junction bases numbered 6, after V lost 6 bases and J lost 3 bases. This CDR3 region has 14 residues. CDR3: CASSRGLRDTEAFF. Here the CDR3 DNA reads TGTGCCAGTAGCAGGGGGCTTAGGGACACTGAAGCTTTCTTT.

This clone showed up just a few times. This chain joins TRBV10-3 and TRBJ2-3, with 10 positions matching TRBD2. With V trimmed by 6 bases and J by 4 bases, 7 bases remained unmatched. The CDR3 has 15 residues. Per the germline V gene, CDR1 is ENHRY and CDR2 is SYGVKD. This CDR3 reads CAISQTSGVPDTQYF. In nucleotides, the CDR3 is TGTGCCATCAGCCAAACTAGCGGGGTCCCAGATACGCAGTATTTT.

As DNA, the CDR3 is TGCGCCAGCAGTGGGACAGGGGGCCCGATGGCTGAAGCTTTCTTT. This encodes CASSGTGGPMAEAFF. This sequence joins TRBV10-1 and TRBJ1-1; 11 bases line up with TRBD1. Germline CDR1 is WNHNN and CDR2 is SYGVQD (reference sequence). J was trimmed by 6 bases and V by 4 bases; bases with no gene match: 7. The CDR3 extends over 15 amino acids.

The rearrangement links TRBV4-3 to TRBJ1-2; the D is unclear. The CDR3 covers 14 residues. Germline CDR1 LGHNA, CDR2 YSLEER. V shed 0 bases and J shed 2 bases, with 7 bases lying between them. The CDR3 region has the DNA TGCGCCAGCAGCCAAGATCCGGGGAACTATGGCTACACCTTC. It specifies CASSQDPGNYGYTF.

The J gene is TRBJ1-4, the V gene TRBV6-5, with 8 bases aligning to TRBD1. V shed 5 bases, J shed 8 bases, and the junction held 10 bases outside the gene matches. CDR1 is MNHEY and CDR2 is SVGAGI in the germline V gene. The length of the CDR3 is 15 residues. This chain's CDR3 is CASSPRQDRVEKLFF. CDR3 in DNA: TGTGCCAGCAGTCCCCGACAGGACAGGGTAGAAAAACTGTTTTTT.

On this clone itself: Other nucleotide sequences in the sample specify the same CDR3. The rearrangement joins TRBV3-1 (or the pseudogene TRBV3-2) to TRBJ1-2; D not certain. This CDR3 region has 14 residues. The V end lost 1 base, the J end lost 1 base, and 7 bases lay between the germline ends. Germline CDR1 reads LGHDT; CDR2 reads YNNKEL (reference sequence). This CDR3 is CASSQASSNYGYTF. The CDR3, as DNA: TGTGCCAGCAGCCAAGCTAGCAGTAACTATGGCTACACCTTC.